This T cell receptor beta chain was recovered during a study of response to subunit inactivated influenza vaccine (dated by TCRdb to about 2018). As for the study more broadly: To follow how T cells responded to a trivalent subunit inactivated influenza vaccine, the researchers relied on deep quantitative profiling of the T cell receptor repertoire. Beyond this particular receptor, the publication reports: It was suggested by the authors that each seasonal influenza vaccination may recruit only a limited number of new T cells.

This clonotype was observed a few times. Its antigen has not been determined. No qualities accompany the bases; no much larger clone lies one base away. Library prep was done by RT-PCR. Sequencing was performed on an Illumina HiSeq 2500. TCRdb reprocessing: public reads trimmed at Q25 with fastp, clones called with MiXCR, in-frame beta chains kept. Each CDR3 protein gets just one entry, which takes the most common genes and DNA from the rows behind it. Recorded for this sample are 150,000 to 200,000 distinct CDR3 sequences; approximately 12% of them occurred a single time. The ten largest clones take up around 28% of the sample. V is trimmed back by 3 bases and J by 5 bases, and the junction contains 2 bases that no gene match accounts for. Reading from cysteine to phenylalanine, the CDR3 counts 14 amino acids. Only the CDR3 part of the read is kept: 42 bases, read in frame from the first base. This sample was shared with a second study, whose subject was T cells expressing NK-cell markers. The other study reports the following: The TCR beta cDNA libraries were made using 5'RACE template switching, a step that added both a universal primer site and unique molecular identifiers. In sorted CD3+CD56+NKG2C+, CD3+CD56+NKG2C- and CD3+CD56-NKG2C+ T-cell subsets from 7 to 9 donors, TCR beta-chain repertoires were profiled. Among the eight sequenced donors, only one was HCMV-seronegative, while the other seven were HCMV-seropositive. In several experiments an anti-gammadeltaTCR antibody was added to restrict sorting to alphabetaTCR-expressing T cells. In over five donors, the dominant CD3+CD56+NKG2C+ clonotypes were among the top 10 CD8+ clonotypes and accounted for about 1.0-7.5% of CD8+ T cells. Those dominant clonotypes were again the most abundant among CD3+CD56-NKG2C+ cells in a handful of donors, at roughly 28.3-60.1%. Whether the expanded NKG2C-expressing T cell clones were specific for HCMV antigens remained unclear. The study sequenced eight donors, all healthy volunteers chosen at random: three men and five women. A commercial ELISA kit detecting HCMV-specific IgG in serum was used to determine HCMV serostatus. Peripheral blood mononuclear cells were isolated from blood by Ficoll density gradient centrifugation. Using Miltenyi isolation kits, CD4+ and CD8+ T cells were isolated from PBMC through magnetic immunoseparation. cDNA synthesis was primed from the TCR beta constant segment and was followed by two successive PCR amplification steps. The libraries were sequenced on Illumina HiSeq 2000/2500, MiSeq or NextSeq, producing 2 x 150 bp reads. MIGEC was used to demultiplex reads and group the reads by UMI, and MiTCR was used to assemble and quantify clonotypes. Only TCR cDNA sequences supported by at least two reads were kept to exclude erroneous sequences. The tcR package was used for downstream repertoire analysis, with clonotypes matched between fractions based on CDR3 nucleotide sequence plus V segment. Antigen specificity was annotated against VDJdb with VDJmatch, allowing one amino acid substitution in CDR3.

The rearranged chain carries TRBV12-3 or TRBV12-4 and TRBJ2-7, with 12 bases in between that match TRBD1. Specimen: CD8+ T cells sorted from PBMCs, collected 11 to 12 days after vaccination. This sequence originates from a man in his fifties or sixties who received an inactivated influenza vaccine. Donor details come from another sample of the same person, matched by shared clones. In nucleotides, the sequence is TGTGCCAGCAGTTTCGGGACAGGGGGCCACGAGCAGTACTTC. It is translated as CASSFGTGGHEQYF.